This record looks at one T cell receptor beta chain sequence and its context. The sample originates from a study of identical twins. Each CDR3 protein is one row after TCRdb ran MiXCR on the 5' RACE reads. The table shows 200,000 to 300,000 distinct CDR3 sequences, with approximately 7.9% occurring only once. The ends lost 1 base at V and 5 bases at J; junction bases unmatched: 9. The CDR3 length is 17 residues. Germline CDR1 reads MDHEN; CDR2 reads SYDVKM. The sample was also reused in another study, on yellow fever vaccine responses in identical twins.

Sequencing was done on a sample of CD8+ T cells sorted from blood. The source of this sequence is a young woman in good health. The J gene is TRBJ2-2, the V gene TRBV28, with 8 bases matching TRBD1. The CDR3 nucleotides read TGTGCCAGCAGTTTATCTCCAGGGGGCTCAGCAACCGGGGAGCTGTTTTTT. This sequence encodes CASSLSPGGSATGELFF.